Listed below are T cell receptor beta chains from one sample, sequenced in a study of PD-1 blockade in mismatch repair-deficient tumors. The repertoire was sequenced with immunoSEQ multiplex PCR; TCRdb's copy has only in-frame clones and lacks some. This table has some 130,000 clones, 88% appearing once. The starting material was peripheral blood, obtained just over 70 weeks after starting pembrolizumab. These TCRs come from an adult with mismatch repair-deficient cancer. Both conserved end residues are part of each CDR3. Each record gives: J gene, D gene, clone size, V gene, CDR3 protein, CDR3 DNA. A D gene is named only where the DNA matches it firmly. Not all rows give a size; the values are once, few, many and, for expanded clones, a class.

J gene: TRBJ2-1; D gene: -; clone size: -; V gene: TRBV6-1; CDR3 protein: CASSSGTREFF; CDR3 DNA: TGTGCCAGCAGTTCCGGGACCCGGGAGTTCTTC
J gene: TRBJ2-1; D gene: -; clone size: -; V gene: TRBV23-1; CDR3 protein: CASSQVVRGVRQFF; CDR3 DNA: TGCGCCAGCAGTCAAGTGGTCAGGGGGGTTAGGCAGTTCTTC
J gene: TRBJ2-7; D gene: TRBD1; clone size: -; V gene: TRBV5-8; CDR3 protein: CASSLTTGVYEQYF; CDR3 DNA: TGTGCCAGCAGCCTAACGACAGGGGTCTACGAGCAGTACTTC
J gene: TRBJ1-5; D gene: -; clone size: -; V gene: TRBV9; CDR3 protein: CASSPGNNQPQHF; CDR3 DNA: TGTGCCAGCAGCCCCGGGAACAATCAGCCCCAGCATTTT
J gene: TRBJ2-7; D gene: -; clone size: -; V gene: TRBV28; CDR3 protein: CASGGTVHSYEQYF; CDR3 DNA: TGTGCCAGCGGGGGGACAGTTCACTCCTACGAGCAGTACTTC
J gene: TRBJ1-1; D gene: TRBD1; clone size: -; V gene: TRBV5-4; CDR3 protein: CASSLLNRGNTEAFF; CDR3 DNA: TGTGCCAGCAGCTTGTTGAACAGGGGGAACACTGAAGCTTTCTTT
J gene: TRBJ1-4; D gene: TRBD1; clone size: -; V gene: TRBV5-1; CDR3 protein: CASSLTGTDIEKLFF; CDR3 DNA: TGCGCCAGCAGCTTGACCGGGACAGATATTGAAAAACTGTTTTTT
J gene: TRBJ2-7; D gene: TRBD2; clone size: few; V gene: TRBV7-2; CDR3 protein: CASSLPGLASYEQYF; CDR3 DNA: TGTGCCAGCAGCTTACCGGGACTAGCCAGCTACGAGCAGTACTTC
J gene: TRBJ1-2; D gene: -; clone size: -; V gene: TRBV10-2; CDR3 protein: CASSEGRVNYGYTF; CDR3 DNA: TGCGCCAGCAGTGAGGGCAGGGTTAACTATGGCTACACCTTC
J gene: TRBJ2-3; D gene: TRBD2; clone size: -; V gene: TRBV29-1; CDR3 protein: CSVEGLAGRYIDTQYF; CDR3 DNA: TGCAGCGTTGAAGGCCTAGCGGGAAGGTATATAGATACGCAGTATTTT
J gene: TRBJ2-3; D gene: TRBD2; clone size: -; V gene: TRBV4-3; CDR3 protein: CASSQGLTSGTDTQYF; CDR3 DNA: TGCGCCAGCAGCCAAGGTTTAACTAGCGGCACAGATACGCAGTATTTT
J gene: TRBJ1-2; D gene: TRBD1; clone size: once; V gene: TRBV29-1; CDR3 protein: CSVGGAGGAYGYTF; CDR3 DNA: TGCAGCGTCGGAGGGGCAGGGGGGGCCTATGGCTACACCTTC
J gene: TRBJ1-5; D gene: TRBD1; clone size: once; V gene: TRBV6-5; CDR3 protein: CASSQDRGDQPQHF; CDR3 DNA: TGTGCCAGCAGTCAGGACAGGGGGGATCAGCCCCAGCATTTT
J gene: TRBJ1-1; D gene: TRBD1; clone size: -; V gene: TRBV19; CDR3 protein: CASRTGENTEAFF; CDR3 DNA: TGTGCCTCCCGGACAGGGGAGAACACTGAAGCTTTCTTT
J gene: TRBJ2-1; D gene: TRBD1; clone size: -; V gene: TRBV2; CDR3 protein: CAGQGGDNEQFF; CDR3 DNA: TGTGCCGGACAGGGGGGAGACAATGAGCAGTTCTTC
J gene: TRBJ2-1; D gene: TRBD1; clone size: -; V gene: TRBV19; CDR3 protein: CASSGRTGSGAYNEQFF; CDR3 DNA: TGTGCCAGTAGTGGACGGACAGGGAGTGGCGCCTACAATGAGCAGTTCTTC
J gene: TRBJ1-2; D gene: -; clone size: -; V gene: TRBV4-3; CDR3 protein: CASSQDPHPSNYGYTF; CDR3 DNA: TGCGCCAGCAGCCAAGATCCACACCCGAGTAACTATGGCTACACCTTC
J gene: TRBJ2-3; D gene: TRBD2; clone size: few; V gene: TRBV6-4; CDR3 protein: CASSDSLAGGTDTQYF; CDR3 DNA: TGTGCCAGCAGTGACTCACTAGCGGGAGGCACAGATACGCAGTATTTT
J gene: TRBJ1-5; D gene: -; clone size: -; V gene: TRBV4-2; CDR3 protein: CASSLTDSVNQPQHF; CDR3 DNA: TGTGCCAGCAGCCTTACCGACTCAGTCAATCAGCCCCAGCATTTT
J gene: TRBJ2-7; D gene: -; clone size: -; V gene: TRBV6-6; CDR3 protein: CASSYPGAGAYEQYF; CDR3 DNA: TGTGCCAGCAGTTACCCAGGCGCAGGGGCCTACGAGCAGTACTTC
J gene: TRBJ2-7; D gene: -; clone size: -; V gene: TRBV6-6; CDR3 protein: CASSSSGRLGVQYF; CDR3 DNA: TGTGCCAGCAGTTCATCCGGACGCCTCGGGGTGCAGTACTTC
J gene: TRBJ2-7; D gene: -; clone size: -; V gene: TRBV14; CDR3 protein: CASSQDATASYEQYF; CDR3 DNA: TGTGCCAGCAGCCAAGACGCGACAGCATCCTACGAGCAGTACTTC
J gene: TRBJ2-7; D gene: TRBD2; clone size: -; V gene: TRBV2; CDR3 protein: CASSNTPPGLGYEQYF; CDR3 DNA: TGTGCCAGCAGTAATACACCTCCGGGACTAGGGTACGAGCAGTACTTC
J gene: TRBJ2-5; D gene: TRBD2; clone size: -; V gene: TRBV18; CDR3 protein: CASSRRTSGRFGQETQYF; CDR3 DNA: TGTGCCAGCTCACGGCGGACTAGCGGGAGATTTGGTCAAGAGACCCAGTACTTC
J gene: TRBJ2-5; D gene: -; clone size: once; V gene: TRBV29-1; CDR3 protein: CSAAGGQETQYF; CDR3 DNA: TGCAGCGCTGCAGGCGGCCAAGAGACCCAGTACTTC
J gene: TRBJ1-3; D gene: -; clone size: few; V gene: TRBV6-5; CDR3 protein: CASSYSTVSSGNTIYF; CDR3 DNA: TGTGCCAGCAGTTACTCCACGGTTAGCTCTGGAAACACCATATATTTT
J gene: TRBJ2-2; D gene: -; clone size: -; V gene: TRBV6-4; CDR3 protein: CASSHREGELFF; CDR3 DNA: TGTGCCAGCAGTCACAGGGAAGGGGAGCTGTTTTTT
J gene: TRBJ1-4; D gene: TRBD1; clone size: -; V gene: TRBV19; CDR3 protein: CASSIDRRPGTGTTNEKLFF; CDR3 DNA: TGTGCCAGTAGTATAGATCGGCGCCCCGGGACAGGGACTACTAATGAAAAACTGTTTTTT
J gene: TRBJ1-2; D gene: -; clone size: -; V gene: TRBV5-4; CDR3 protein: CASNVLGQIYGYTF; CDR3 DNA: TGTGCCAGCAACGTTTTGGGACAAATCTATGGCTACACCTTC
J gene: TRBJ2-5; D gene: -; clone size: -; V gene: TRBV28; CDR3 protein: CASSAYWRTDFQETQYF; CDR3 DNA: TGTGCCAGCAGTGCTTACTGGAGGACAGACTTCCAAGAGACCCAGTACTTC
J gene: TRBJ1-1; D gene: -; clone size: -; V gene: TRBV4-3; CDR3 protein: CASSQTGHTEAFF; CDR3 DNA: TGCGCCAGCAGCCAAACAGGGCACACTGAAGCTTTCTTT
J gene: TRBJ2-7; D gene: TRBD2; clone size: -; V gene: TRBV10-3; CDR3 protein: CAISDPGTRFYEQYF; CDR3 DNA: TGTGCCATCAGTGATCCCGGGACTAGGTTCTACGAGCAGTACTTC
J gene: TRBJ1-1; D gene: -; clone size: -; V gene: TRBV30; CDR3 protein: CAWSVQGRGEAFF; CDR3 DNA: TGTGCCTGGAGTGTACAGGGCCGGGGTGAAGCTTTCTTT
J gene: TRBJ2-7; D gene: TRBD1; clone size: once; V gene: TRBV4-1; CDR3 protein: CASSHPPTTGGYEQYF; CDR3 DNA: TGCGCCAGCAGCCACCCCCCGACGACAGGGGGGTACGAGCAGTACTTC
J gene: TRBJ1-2; D gene: -; clone size: -; V gene: TRBV4-1; CDR3 protein: CASSFKTASYGYTF; CDR3 DNA: TGCGCCAGCAGCTTTAAGACAGCCTCCTATGGCTACACCTTC
J gene: TRBJ1-2; D gene: -; clone size: -; V gene: TRBV6-5; CDR3 protein: CATRWSNHGYTF; CDR3 DNA: TGTGCCACTCGTTGGAGTAATCATGGCTACACCTTC
J gene: TRBJ2-7; D gene: TRBD2; clone size: -; V gene: TRBV5-4; CDR3 protein: CASSLGTSVEQYF; CDR3 DNA: TGTGCCAGCAGCCTCGGGACTAGCGTTGAGCAGTACTTC